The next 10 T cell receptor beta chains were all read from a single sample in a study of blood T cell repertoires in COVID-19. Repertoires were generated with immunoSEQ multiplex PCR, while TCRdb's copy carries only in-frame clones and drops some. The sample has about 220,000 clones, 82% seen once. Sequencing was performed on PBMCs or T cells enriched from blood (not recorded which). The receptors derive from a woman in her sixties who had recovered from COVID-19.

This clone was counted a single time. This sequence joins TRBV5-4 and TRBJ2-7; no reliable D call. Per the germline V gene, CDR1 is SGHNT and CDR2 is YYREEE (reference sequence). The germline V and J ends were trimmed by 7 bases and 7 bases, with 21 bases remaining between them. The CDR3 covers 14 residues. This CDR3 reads CASHSKDTPREQYF. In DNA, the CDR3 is TGTGCCAGCCACTCGAAAGACACCCCGCGAGAGCAGTACTTC.

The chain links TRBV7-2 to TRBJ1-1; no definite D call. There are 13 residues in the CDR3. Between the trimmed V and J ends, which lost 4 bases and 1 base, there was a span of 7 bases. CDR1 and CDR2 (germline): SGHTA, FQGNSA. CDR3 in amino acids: CASSYYRNTEAFF. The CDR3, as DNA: TGTGCCAGCAGCTATTACAGGAACACTGAAGCTTTCTTT. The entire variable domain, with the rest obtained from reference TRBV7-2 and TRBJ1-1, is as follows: GAGVSQSPSNKVTEKGKDVELRCDPISGHTALYWYRQSLGQGLEFLIYFQGNSAPDKSGLPSDRFSAERTGGSVSTLTIQRTQQEDSAVYLCASSYYRNTEAFFGQGTRLTVV.

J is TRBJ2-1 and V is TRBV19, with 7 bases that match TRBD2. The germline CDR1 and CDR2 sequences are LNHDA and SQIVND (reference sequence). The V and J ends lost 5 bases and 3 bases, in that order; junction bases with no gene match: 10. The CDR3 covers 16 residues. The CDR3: CASSGGSSGFYNEQFF. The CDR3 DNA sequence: TGTGCCAGTAGTGGGGGGTCTAGCGGATTCTACAATGAGCAGTTCTTC.

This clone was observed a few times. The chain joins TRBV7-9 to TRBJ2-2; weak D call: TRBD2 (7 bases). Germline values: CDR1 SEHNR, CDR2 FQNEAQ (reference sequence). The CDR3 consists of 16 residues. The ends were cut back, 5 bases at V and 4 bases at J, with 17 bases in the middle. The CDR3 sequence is CASSPGGGRATGELFF. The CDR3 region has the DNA TGTGCCAGCAGCCCGGGGGGCGGGAGAGCCACCGGGGAGCTGTTTTTT.

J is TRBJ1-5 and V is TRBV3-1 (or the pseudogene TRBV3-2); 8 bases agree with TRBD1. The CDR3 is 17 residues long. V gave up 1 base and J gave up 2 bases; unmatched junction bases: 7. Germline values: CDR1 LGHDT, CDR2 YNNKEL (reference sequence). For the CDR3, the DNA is TGTGCCAGCAGCCAAGGACAGGGGCTAATTGGCAATCAGCCCCAGCATTTT. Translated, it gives CASSQGQGLIGNQPQHF.

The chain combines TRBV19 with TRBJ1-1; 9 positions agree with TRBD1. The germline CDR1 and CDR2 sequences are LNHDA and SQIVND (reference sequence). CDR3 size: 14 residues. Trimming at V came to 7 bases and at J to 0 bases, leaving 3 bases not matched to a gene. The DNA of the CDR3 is TGTGCCAGTATCGGGACAGGGATGAACACTGAAGCTTTCTTT. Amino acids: CASIGTGMNTEAFF.

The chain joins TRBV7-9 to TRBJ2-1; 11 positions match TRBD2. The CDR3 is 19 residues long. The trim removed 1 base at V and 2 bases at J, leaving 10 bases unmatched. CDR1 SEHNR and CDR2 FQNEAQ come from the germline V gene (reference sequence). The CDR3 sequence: CASSLVLAGDSGTYNEQFF. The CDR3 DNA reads TGTGCCAGCAGCTTAGTACTAGCGGGAGACTCAGGGACCTACAATGAGCAGTTCTTC.

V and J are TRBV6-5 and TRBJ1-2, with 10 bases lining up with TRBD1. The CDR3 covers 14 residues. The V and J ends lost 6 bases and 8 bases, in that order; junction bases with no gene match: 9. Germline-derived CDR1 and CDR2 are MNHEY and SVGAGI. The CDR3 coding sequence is TGTGCCAGCAGGGAGACAGGGGGCGTAGCCGGCTACACCTTC. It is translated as CASRETGGVAGYTF.

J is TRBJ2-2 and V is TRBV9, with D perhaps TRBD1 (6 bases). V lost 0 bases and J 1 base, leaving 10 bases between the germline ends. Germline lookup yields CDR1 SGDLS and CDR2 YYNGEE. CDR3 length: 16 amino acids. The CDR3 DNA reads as TGTGCCAGCAGCGTAGTAAGGGACATGAACACCGGGGAGCTGTTTTTT. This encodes CASSVVRDMNTGELFF.

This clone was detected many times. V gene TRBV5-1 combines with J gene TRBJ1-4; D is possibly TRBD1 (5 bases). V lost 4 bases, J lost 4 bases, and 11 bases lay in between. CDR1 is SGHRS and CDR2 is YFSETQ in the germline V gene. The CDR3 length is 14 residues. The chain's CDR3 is CASSVPGDNEKLFF. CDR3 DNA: TGCGCCAGCAGCGTACCGGGGGATAATGAAAAACTGTTTTTT.